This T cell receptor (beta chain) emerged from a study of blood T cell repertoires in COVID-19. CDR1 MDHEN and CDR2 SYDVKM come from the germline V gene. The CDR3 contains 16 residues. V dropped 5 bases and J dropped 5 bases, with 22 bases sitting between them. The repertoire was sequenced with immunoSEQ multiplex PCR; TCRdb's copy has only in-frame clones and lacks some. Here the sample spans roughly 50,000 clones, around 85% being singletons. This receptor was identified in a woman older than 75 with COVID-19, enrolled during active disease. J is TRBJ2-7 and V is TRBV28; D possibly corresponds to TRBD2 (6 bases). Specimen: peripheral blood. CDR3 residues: CASSDPGSGSLDEQYF. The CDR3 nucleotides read TGTGCCAGCAGTGACCCCGGATCCGGGAGTCTGGACGAGCAGTACTTC.